This is a list of T cell receptor beta chains from one sample in a study of T-cell memory formation after mild COVID-19. TCRdb used MiXCR to reprocess the 5' RACE reads, holding one entry per CDR3 protein. This sample carries almost 550,000 distinct CDR3 sequences, around 20% of them seen once, and the ten largest clones take 12%. Sequencing was performed on PBMCs or a T cell subset sorted from them (not recorded which). All receptors come from an adult woman who had mild COVID-19 (a few samples of this study predate the infection). Cell type and time point are not known. Both conserved end residues are part of each CDR3. The D gene is left open where the match is weak. For some rows the clone size is stated as once, few or many, or as a class when expanded; others skip it.

TRBV14	NA	NA	TRBJ2-5	CASSPDWDPKETQYF	TGTGCCAGCAGCCCTGATTGGGACCCAAAAGAGACCCAGTACTTC
TRBV5-1	NA	NA	TRBJ2-2	CASSLDGGRGGELFF	TGCGCCAGCAGCTTGGACGGGGGTCGAGGCGGGGAGCTGTTTTTT
TRBV5-1	NA	few	TRBJ2-3	CASSPNLRDADTQYF	TGCGCCAGCAGCCCGAATCTCAGGGACGCAGATACGCAGTATTTT
TRBV9	TRBD2	NA	TRBJ2-1	CASSGGLAGGRVGQFF	TGTGCCAGCAGCGGTGGACTAGCGGGGGGCCGAGTTGGGCAGTTCTTC
TRBV5-1	NA	NA	TRBJ1-1	CASSVTMNTEAFF	TGCGCCAGTTCGGTGACCATGAACACTGAAGCTTTCTTT
TRBV5-1	NA	few	TRBJ1-2	CASSSPGNYGYTF	TGCGCCAGCAGCTCCCCGGGGAACTATGGCTACACCTTC
TRBV30	TRBD1	few	TRBJ2-7	CAWRLAGTDYEQYF	TGTGCCTGGCGCTTAGCCGGGACAGACTACGAGCAGTACTTC
TRBV7-9	NA	few	TRBJ1-5	CASSLEGTANQPQHF	TGTGCCAGCAGCTTAGAAGGGACGGCGAATCAGCCCCAGCATTTT
TRBV9	NA	few	TRBJ2-1	CASSGSGTSESQLF	TGTGCCAGCAGCGGATCCGGGACCTCGGAGTCTCAGCTCTTC
TRBV6-2/TRBV6-3	NA	few	TRBJ2-7	CASSPWEDTYEQYF	TGTGCCAGCAGTCCCTGGGAGGACACCTACGAGCAGTACTTC
TRBV29-1	NA	NA	TRBJ1-3	CSARTGTSSGNTIYF	TGCAGCGCACGAACCGGGACAAGCTCTGGAAACACCATATATTTT
TRBV27	NA	NA	TRBJ2-3	CATVDYRDSTDTQYF	TGTGCCACCGTAGATTACAGGGATAGCACAGATACGCAGTATTTT
TRBV12-3/TRBV12-4	TRBD1	few	TRBJ2-5	CASSSKGTGKETQYF	TGTGCCAGCAGTTCCAAAGGGACAGGGAAAGAGACCCAGTACTTC
TRBV7-2	NA	NA	TRBJ2-1	CASSPAPSSYNEQFF	TGTGCCAGCAGCCCCGCACCGAGCTCCTACAATGAGCAGTTCTTC
TRBV6-6	NA	many	TRBJ1-2	CASSYSTGSRSNYGYTF	TGTGCCAGCAGTTACTCTACAGGGAGCCGAAGTAACTATGGCTACACCTTC
TRBV12-3/TRBV12-4	NA	NA	TRBJ1-2	CASSLLRAANYGYTF	NA
TRBV20-1	NA	NA	TRBJ1-1	CSARAGGVAEAFF	TGCAGTGCTAGAGCTGGGGGAGTCGCTGAAGCTTTCTTT
TRBV24-1	NA	NA	TRBJ1-1	CATSDSDTEAFF	TGTGCCACCAGTGATTCCGACACTGAAGCTTTCTTT